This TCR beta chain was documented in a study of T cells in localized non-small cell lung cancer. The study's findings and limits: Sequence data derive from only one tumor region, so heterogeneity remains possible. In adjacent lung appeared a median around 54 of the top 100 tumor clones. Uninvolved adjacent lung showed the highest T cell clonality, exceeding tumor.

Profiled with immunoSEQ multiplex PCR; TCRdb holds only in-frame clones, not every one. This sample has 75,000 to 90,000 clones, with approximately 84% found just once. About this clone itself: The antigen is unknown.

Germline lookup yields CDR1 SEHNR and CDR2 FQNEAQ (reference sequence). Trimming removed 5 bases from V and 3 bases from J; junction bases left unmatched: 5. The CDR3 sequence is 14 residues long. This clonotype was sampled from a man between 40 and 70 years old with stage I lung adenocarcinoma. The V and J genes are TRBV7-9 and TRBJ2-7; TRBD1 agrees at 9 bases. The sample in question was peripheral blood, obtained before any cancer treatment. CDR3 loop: CASSLAGQGYEQYF. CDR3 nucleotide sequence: TGTGCCAGCAGCCTCGCGGGACAGGGCTACGAGCAGTACTTC.